This is a list of T cell receptor beta chains from one sample in a study of OX40 agonist ivuxolimab in advanced cancers. The protocol was immunoSEQ multiplex PCR, while the TCRdb copy is restricted to in-frame clones and leaves out a portion. The sample carries around 71,000 clones, about 88% recorded once. The sample was CD4+ or CD8+ T cells sorted from blood, taken in a trial of the OX40 agonist ivuxolimab. The receptors were gathered from an adult with an advanced solid tumor such as melanoma, head and neck, liver or kidney cancer. The CDR3 runs from the conserved cysteine through the conserved F or W. A D gene is named only where the DNA matches it firmly. Some rows mark clone size as missing; the rest say once, few, many or name a class of expanded clone.

TRBD1,TRBV6-1,-,TRBJ1-2,CASSDGQGTYGYTF,TGTGCCAGCAGTGATGGACAGGGAACCTATGGCTACACCTTC
-,TRBV19,-,TRBJ2-3,CASSKPSSTDTQYF,TGTGCCAGTAGTAAACCATCTAGCACAGATACGCAGTATTTT
-,TRBV9,-,TRBJ2-3,CASSPLSTDTQYF,TGTGCCAGCAGCCCGCTTAGCACAGATACGCAGTATTTT
-,TRBV7-9,-,TRBJ1-2,CASSPDVGVGYTF,TGTGCCAGCAGCCCAGACGTGGGTGTCGGCTACACCTTC
TRBD1,TRBV6-5,-,TRBJ1-2,CASSKTGTGAGYTF,TGTGCCAGCAGCAAGACCGGGACAGGGGCCGGCTACACCTTC
-,TRBV2,once,TRBJ2-3,CASSEGDTQYF,TGTGCCAGCAGCGAGGGGGATACGCAGTATTTT
-,TRBV10-3,-,TRBJ2-1,CAISVSGGDEQFF,TGTGCCATCAGTGTTTCAGGGGGGGATGAGCAGTTCTTC
TRBD1,TRBV9,-,TRBJ2-1,CASSINRDRGFDEQFF,TGTGCCAGCAGCATAAACCGGGACAGGGGGTTCGATGAGCAGTTCTTC
-,TRBV6-6,-,TRBJ2-3,CATLLNTDTQYF,TGTGCCACCCTCCTAAACACAGATACGCAGTATTTT
-,TRBV9,once,TRBJ2-7,CASSVGQTTYEQYF,TGTGCCAGCAGCGTAGGACAGACTACCTACGAGCAGTACTTC
-,TRBV6-1,-,TRBJ1-2,CASSEAGTMAGTF,TGTGCCAGCAGTGAAGCCGGGACAATGGCTGGCACCTTC
-,TRBV6-6,-,TRBJ2-7,CASSRVYEQYF,TGTGCCAGCAGCCGGGTCTACGAGCAGTACTTC
TRBD2,TRBV11-2,once,TRBJ2-2,CASSLGVGGGTGELFF,TGTGCCAGCAGCTTGGGAGTCGGGGGGGGCACCGGGGAGCTGTTTTTT
TRBD1,TRBV19,-,TRBJ2-2,CASSKTTGQGLGTGELFF,TGTGCCAGTAGTAAAACAACCGGACAGGGTCTTGGTACCGGGGAGCTGTTTTTT
-,TRBV11-2,-,TRBJ2-1,CASSSILAGRYNEQFF,TGTGCCAGCAGCTCAATTTTGGCGGGACGGTACAATGAGCAGTTCTTC
-,TRBV27,-,TRBJ2-1,CASRSQGDEQFF,TGTGCCAGCAGATCACAGGGAGATGAGCAGTTCTTC
-,TRBV11-2,once,TRBJ1-2,CASSGPDPGQANYGYTF,TGTGCCAGCAGCGGCCCCGACCCCGGACAAGCTAACTATGGCTACACCTTC
TRBD2,TRBV18,-,TRBJ2-1,CASSPLPSGGRQEQFF,TGTGCCAGCTCACCACTGCCTAGCGGGGGCCGGCAAGAGCAGTTCTTC
TRBD1,TRBV7-9,-,TRBJ2-1,CASSKQGANDNEQFF,TGTGCCAGCAGCAAACAGGGGGCCAACGACAATGAGCAGTTCTTC
TRBD2,TRBV7-3,-,TRBJ2-1,CASSGLAGPNEQFF,TGTGCCAGCAGTGGACTAGCGGGACCCAATGAGCAGTTCTTC
TRBD2,TRBV6-6,-,TRBJ2-1,CASPSSGRADEQFF,TGTGCCAGCCCATCCAGCGGGAGGGCCGATGAGCAGTTCTTC
TRBD2,TRBV28,-,TRBJ2-1,CASSRTSGSPYNEQFF,TGTGCCAGCAGTAGGACTAGCGGGAGCCCGTACAATGAGCAGTTCTTC
TRBD1,TRBV7-2,-,TRBJ1-2,CASSLDWTGGYYGYTF,TGTGCCAGCAGCTTAGATTGGACAGGGGGATACTATGGCTACACCTTC
TRBD1,TRBV7-9,medium-sized,TRBJ2-7,CASSAPGQGSYEQYF,TGTGCCAGCAGCGCCCCGGGACAGGGATCCTACGAGCAGTACTTC
TRBD2,TRBV30,-,TRBJ2-1,CAWTLAGGYNEQFF,TGTGCCTGGACCCTAGCGGGAGGGTACAATGAGCAGTTCTTC
TRBD2,TRBV4-3,-,TRBJ2-3,CASSQGSSGSASTDTQYF,TGCGCCAGCAGCCAAGGGTCTAGCGGGAGTGCTAGCACAGATACGCAGTATTTT
TRBD1,TRBV7-3,-,TRBJ1-2,CASSLKQGAGYTF,TGTGCCAGCAGCTTAAAGCAGGGGGCGGGCTACACCTTC
-,TRBV7-9,-,TRBJ2-1,CASSLEVEQFF,TGTGCCAGCAGCTTAGAGGTTGAGCAGTTCTTC
-,TRBV18,-,TRBJ1-4,CASSPDLNEKLFF,TGTGCCAGCTCACCTGACCTTAATGAAAAACTGTTTTTT
-,TRBV10-1,once,TRBJ1-4,CASSDTATNEKLFF,TGCGCCAGCAGTGACACAGCAACTAATGAAAAACTGTTTTTT
-,TRBV7-2,-,TRBJ2-1,CASSLVFGAGSEQFF,TGTGCCAGCAGCTTAGTATTCGGAGCAGGTAGTGAGCAGTTCTTC
-,TRBV6-6,-,TRBJ1-5,CASSYSDQPQHF,TGTGCCAGCAGTTATTCGGATCAGCCCCAGCATTTT
TRBD1,TRBV6-5,-,TRBJ1-1,CASSFGTGRATEAFF,TGTGCCAGCAGTTTTGGGACAGGTAGGGCCACTGAAGCTTTCTTT
-,TRBV28,-,TRBJ2-7,CASNTNHEQYF,TGTGCCAGCAATACCAATCACGAGCAGTACTTC
TRBD1,TRBV27,few,TRBJ2-7,CASSRSGTGEREQYF,TGTGCCAGCAGTCGGTCCGGGACAGGGGAGAGGGAGCAGTACTTC
TRBD1,TRBV6-5,-,TRBJ2-1,CASSYPDRNNEQFF,TGTGCCAGCAGTTATCCGGACAGGAACAATGAGCAGTTCTTC
-,TRBV7-9,-,TRBJ1-1,CASSLGGVTEAFF,TGTGCCAGCAGCTTAGGGGGCGTCACTGAAGCTTTCTTT
TRBD2,TRBV28,-,TRBJ2-1,CASSPGTSGRTYNEQFF,TGTGCCAGCAGTCCCGGGACTAGCGGGAGAACTTACAATGAGCAGTTCTTC
TRBD1,TRBV5-1,-,TRBJ2-1,CASAGTDSYNEQFF,TGCGCCAGCGCCGGGACAGACTCCTACAATGAGCAGTTCTTC
-,TRBV7-2,-,TRBJ2-1,CASSLGYDEQFF,TGTGCCAGCAGCTTAGGATACGATGAGCAGTTCTTC
-,TRBV20-1,-,TRBJ1-1,CSARVQGRAFF,TGCAGTGCTAGAGTACAGGGTAGAGCTTTCTTT
TRBD2,TRBV7-2,-,TRBJ2-1,CASSSGLAAYNEQFF,TGTGCCAGCAGCTCGGGACTAGCGGCCTACAATGAGCAGTTCTTC
TRBD1,TRBV5-1,-,TRBJ1-4,CASSGGTGKREKLFF,TGCGCCAGCAGCGGCGGGACAGGGAAGAGAGAAAAACTGTTTTTT
-,TRBV30,-,TRBJ1-4,CAWTRPGNEKLFF,TGTGCCTGGACCCGACCTGGTAATGAAAAACTGTTTTTT
-,TRBV5-4,-,TRBJ2-2,CASSPEGGRIELNTGELFF,TGTGCCAGCAGCCCCGAAGGGGGGCGAATTGAGCTTAACACCGGGGAGCTGTTTTTT
TRBD1,TRBV5-1,few,TRBJ2-7,CASSSLPGQGIYEQYF,TGCGCCAGCAGCTCCCTTCCGGGACAGGGTATCTACGAGCAGTACTTC
TRBD1,TRBV10-3,-,TRBJ2-7,CAISAVGQGREQYF,TGTGCCATCAGTGCCGTGGGACAGGGGCGCGAGCAGTACTTC
-,TRBV6-5,-,TRBJ1-6,CASSPAGVGNSPLHF,TGTGCCAGCAGCCCTGCGGGGGTGGGGAATTCACCCCTCCACTTT